The text below deals with one TCR beta chain. Its cognate antigen is unknown. Each CDR3 protein is one row after TCRdb ran MiXCR on the 5' RACE reads. The sample holds tens of thousands of distinct CDR3 sequences, roughly a quarter seen once. Study results and caveats: The larger-cohort validation was restricted to a single TCR beta V-J rearrangement rather than whole repertoires.

The clonotype comes from a female donor with breast cancer. Material for sequencing was tumor-infiltrating naive CD4+ T cells sorted from the breast tumor. Subset defined: naive CD4+ T cells, CD4+CD45RA+CD25-.

CDR3 loop: CASSPGTTNTEAFF. For the CDR3, the DNA is TGCGCCAGCAGCCCCGGGACAACGAACACTGAAGCTTTCTTT. The genes are TRBV5-1 and TRBJ1-1; weak D call: TRBD1 (6 bases). V was shortened by 4 bases and J by 1 base, with 11 bases between the two germline ends. Germline assignment: CDR1 SGHRS and CDR2 YFSETQ. This CDR3 is built from 14 residues.